These 14 T cell receptor beta chains came from one sample sequenced in a study of blood T cell repertoires in COVID-19. TCRdb keeps only in-frame clones here, not all; method: immunoSEQ multiplex PCR. The table has around 58,000 clones, approximately 90% seen once; the top ten hold approximately 8%. Sequencing was carried out using peripheral blood. The receptors were gathered from a woman aged 55-70 years with active or convalescent COVID-19.

V is TRBV5-8 and J is TRBJ2-7; 14 nucleotides match TRBD2. The germline V gene encodes CDR1 SGHTS and CDR2 YDEGEE. The V and J ends lost 7 bases and 9 bases, in that order; junction bases with no gene match: 6. This CDR3 region has 13 residues. CDR3 amino acids: CASRLAGGPGQYF. In nucleotides, the CDR3 is TGTGCCAGCCGACTAGCGGGAGGGCCTGGGCAGTACTTC.

The J gene is TRBJ2-7, the V gene TRBV6-5; no definite D call. Germline CDR1 reads MNHEY; CDR2 reads SVGAGI. The V end lost 6 bases, the J end lost 2 bases, and 11 bases lay between the germline ends. This CDR3 has 13 amino acids. CDR3 nucleotides: TGTGCCAGCAGACCCCAGTACCCCTACGAGCAGTACTTC. Its translation: CASRPQYPYEQYF.

The V call is TRBV27, the J call TRBJ1-1; 7 bases agree with TRBD1. This CDR3 comprises 15 residues. Per the germline V gene, CDR1 is MNHEY and CDR2 is SMNVEV (reference sequence). The V gene end was trimmed by 7 bases and the J gene end by 8 bases; junction bases not matched to a gene: 16. The CDR3: CASNRGHRVPSEAFF. CDR3 sequence (DNA): TGTGCCAGCAATAGGGGGCACAGGGTACCCTCCGAAGCTTTCTTT.

This clone turned up a few times. The chain links TRBV7-9 to TRBJ1-5; TRBD1 agrees at 11 bases. The V gene end was trimmed by 5 bases and the J gene end by 6 bases; junction bases not matched to a gene: 3. The CDR3 sequence is 14 residues long. Germline CDR1 is SEHNR and CDR2 is FQNEAQ (reference sequence). The CDR3 DNA follows: TGTGCCAGCAGCACCGGGACAGGGGGTCAGCCCCAGCATTTT. This encodes CASSTGTGGQPQHF.

The chain uses TRBV28 and TRBJ1-2; D is possibly TRBD1 (6 bases). The V gene lost 6 bases and the J gene lost 2 bases, with 13 bases spanning the gap. CDR3 size: 14 residues. Germline V lookup: CDR1 MDHEN, CDR2 SYDVKM. CDR3 DNA sequence: TGTGCCAGCAGCATAGGGGGGGTAAACTATGGCTACACCTTC. This encodes CASSIGGVNYGYTF.

The V and J genes are TRBV9 and TRBJ1-3, with 12 bases aligning to TRBD1. This CDR3 spans 15 amino acids. Germline CDR1 reads SGDLS; CDR2 reads YYNGEE. V shed 4 bases and J 4 bases; nucleotides not matched to a gene: 3. CDR3 nucleotides: TGTGCCAGCAGCATCGGGACAGGGGGCGGAAACACCATATATTTT. It yields the protein CASSIGTGGGNTIYF.

The chain is built from TRBV9 and TRBJ1-6; 9 bases are a match to TRBD1. The germline V gene encodes CDR1 SGDLS and CDR2 YYNGEE. The CDR3 has 14 residues. Losses at the gene ends were 1 base for V and 9 bases for J; bases not matched to a gene: 2. CDR3 nucleotide sequence: TGTGCCAGCAGCGTAAACAGGGGGCTTTCACCCCTCCACTTT. It translates to CASSVNRGLSPLHF.

The chain combines TRBV3-1 (or the pseudogene TRBV3-2) with TRBJ1-5; 7 bases are a match to TRBD1. Trimming cost V 5 bases and J 4 bases; bases outside gene matches: 8. Germline lookup yields CDR1 LGHDT and CDR2 YNNKEL (reference sequence). The CDR3 has 15 residues. The CDR3 is CASSAGTDKNQPQHF. The CDR3 DNA reads TGTGCCAGCAGCGCCGGGACAGATAAAAATCAGCCCCAGCATTTT.

The V gene is TRBV28, the J gene TRBJ2-3; 10 nucleotides align to TRBD2. V lost 4 bases, J lost 0 bases, and 4 bases stayed unmatched. This CDR3 spans 16 amino acids. The germline gives CDR1 MDHEN, CDR2 SYDVKM. The CDR3, as DNA: TGTGCCAGCAGTTCTTGGACTAGCGGAAGCACAGATACGCAGTATTTT. It translates to CASSSWTSGSTDTQYF.

The chain uses TRBV5-6 and TRBJ1-5; tentatively, D is TRBD1 (6 bases). The CDR3 runs to 15 residues. CDR1 and CDR2 from the germline V gene are SGHDT and YYEEEE. With 1 base removed from V and 4 bases from J, the gap between germline ends came to 12 bases. CDR3 sequence (DNA): TGTGCCAGCAGCTTGAACAGGGCTTTTAATCAGCCCCAGCATTTT. Protein product: CASSLNRAFNQPQHF.

The V and J genes are TRBV24-1 and TRBJ2-1, with a possible D match to TRBD1 (6 bases). CDR3 length: 15 residues. Trimming pared 6 bases from V and 6 bases from J, leaving 17 bases between. From germline, CDR1 is KGHDR and CDR2 SFDVKD. In nucleotides, the CDR3 is TGTGCCACCAGTAATACCGGACAGAAGGGCAATGAGCAGTTCTTC. This sequence encodes CATSNTGQKGNEQFF.

The chain uses TRBV28 and TRBJ1-2; unclear D gene. V lost 7 bases and J 3 bases, leaving 12 bases between the germline ends. The CDR3 has 13 residues. Germline V gene lookup returns CDR1 MDHEN and CDR2 SYDVKM. CDR3 DNA sequence: TGTGCCAGCACCATTTACAGCTACTATGGCTACACCTTC. This gives the protein CASTIYSYYGYTF.

This chain joins TRBV6-5 and TRBJ1-1; 7 bases map to TRBD1. With 7 bases clipped from V and 0 bases from J, the junction kept 8 bases outside the gene matches. The CDR3 extends over 15 amino acids. CDR1 is MNHEY, CDR2 SVGAGI, per germline. DNA for the CDR3: TGTGCCAGCAAGGGGACAGCATCCATGAACACTGAAGCTTTCTTT. Residues: CASKGTASMNTEAFF.

The rearrangement links TRBV6-4 to TRBJ2-1, with 7 positions matching TRBD2. CDR1 and CDR2 (germline): MRHNA, SNTAGT. The V and J ends lost 2 bases and 4 bases, in that order; junction bases with no gene match: 2. This CDR3 has 14 amino acids. The CDR3 spells CASSDSGKYNEQFF. CDR3 in DNA: TGTGCCAGCAGTGACAGCGGGAAATACAATGAGCAGTTCTTC.